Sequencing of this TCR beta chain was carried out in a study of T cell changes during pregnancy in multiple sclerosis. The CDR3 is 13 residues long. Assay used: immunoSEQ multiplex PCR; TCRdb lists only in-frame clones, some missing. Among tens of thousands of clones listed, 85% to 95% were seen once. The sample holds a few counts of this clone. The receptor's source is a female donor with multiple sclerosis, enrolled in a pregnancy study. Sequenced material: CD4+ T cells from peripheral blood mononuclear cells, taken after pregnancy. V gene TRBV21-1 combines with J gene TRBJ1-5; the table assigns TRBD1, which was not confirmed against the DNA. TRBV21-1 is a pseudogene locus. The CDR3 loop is CASTAQGYLPQHF. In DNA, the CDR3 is TGTGCCAGCACCGCACAGGGTTACTTGCCCCAGCATTTT.